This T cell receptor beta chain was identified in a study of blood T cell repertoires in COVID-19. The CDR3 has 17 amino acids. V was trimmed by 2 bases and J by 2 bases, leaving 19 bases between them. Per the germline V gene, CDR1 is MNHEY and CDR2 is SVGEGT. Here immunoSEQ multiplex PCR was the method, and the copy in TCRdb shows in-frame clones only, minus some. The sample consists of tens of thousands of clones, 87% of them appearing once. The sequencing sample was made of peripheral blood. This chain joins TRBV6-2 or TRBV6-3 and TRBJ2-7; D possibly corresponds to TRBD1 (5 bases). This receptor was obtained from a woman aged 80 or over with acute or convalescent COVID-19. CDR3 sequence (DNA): TGTGCCAGCAGTTACGAGGTTGGGTGGAAGGGGACCTACGAGCAGTACTTC. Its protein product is CASSYEVGWKGTYEQYF.